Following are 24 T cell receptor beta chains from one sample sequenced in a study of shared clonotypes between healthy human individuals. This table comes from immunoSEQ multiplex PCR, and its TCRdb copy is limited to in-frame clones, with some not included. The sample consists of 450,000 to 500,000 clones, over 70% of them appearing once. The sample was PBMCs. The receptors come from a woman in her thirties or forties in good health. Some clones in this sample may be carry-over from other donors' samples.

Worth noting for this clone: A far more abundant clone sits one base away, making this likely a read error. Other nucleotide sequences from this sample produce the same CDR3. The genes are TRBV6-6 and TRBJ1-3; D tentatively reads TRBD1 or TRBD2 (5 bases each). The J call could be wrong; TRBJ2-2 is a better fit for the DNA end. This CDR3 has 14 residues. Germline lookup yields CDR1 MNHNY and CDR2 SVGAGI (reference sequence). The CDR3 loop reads CASRSGTDTGELFF. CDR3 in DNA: TGTGCCAGCAGGTCAGGGACGGACACCGGAGAGCTGTTTTTT.

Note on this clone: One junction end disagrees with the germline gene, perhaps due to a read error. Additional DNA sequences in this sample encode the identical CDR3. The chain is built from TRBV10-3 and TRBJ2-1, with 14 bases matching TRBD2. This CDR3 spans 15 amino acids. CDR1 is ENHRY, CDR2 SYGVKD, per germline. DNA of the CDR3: TGTGCCATTAGTGAGGGACTAGCGGGAGACAATGAGCAGTTCTTC. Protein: CAISEGLAGDNEQFF.

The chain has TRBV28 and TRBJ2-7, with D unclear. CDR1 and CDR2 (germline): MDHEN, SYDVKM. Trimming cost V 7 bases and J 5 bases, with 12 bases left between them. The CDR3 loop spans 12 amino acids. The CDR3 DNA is TGTGCCAGCACCTCGCGTCTGGACGAGCAGTACTTC. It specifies CASTSRLDEQYF.

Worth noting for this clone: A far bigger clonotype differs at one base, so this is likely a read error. CDR3 bases: TGCGCCAGCAGCCAAGAGGAGACCAGGGTGCTAGGCACCGGGGAGCTGTTTTTT. This translates into CASSQEETRVLGTGELFF. The J gene is TRBJ2-2, the V gene TRBV4-3; the D gene is possibly TRBD1 (5 bases). V was clipped by 0 bases and J by 4 bases, with 18 bases between them. This CDR3 has 18 amino acids. Germline loops: CDR1 LGHNA, CDR2 YSLEER.

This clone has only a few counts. CDR3 nucleotide sequence: TGCAGTGCGCCGCTCGTTGGGGAGCTGTTTTTT. It is translated as CSAPLVGELFF. The V and J genes are TRBV20-1 and TRBJ2-2; no clear D gene. Looked up from germline, CDR1 is DFQATT and CDR2 is SNEGSKA (reference sequence). The CDR3 covers 11 residues. The V end lost 6 bases, the J end lost 8 bases, and 10 bases lay between the germline ends.

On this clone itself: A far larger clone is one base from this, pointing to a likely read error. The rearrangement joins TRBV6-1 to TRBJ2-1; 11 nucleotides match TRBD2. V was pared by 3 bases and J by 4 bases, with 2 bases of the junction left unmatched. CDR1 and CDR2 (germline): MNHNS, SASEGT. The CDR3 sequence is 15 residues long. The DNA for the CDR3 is TGTGCCAGCAGTGAGACTAGCGGGACGTACAATGAGCAGTTCTTC. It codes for CASSETSGTYNEQFF.

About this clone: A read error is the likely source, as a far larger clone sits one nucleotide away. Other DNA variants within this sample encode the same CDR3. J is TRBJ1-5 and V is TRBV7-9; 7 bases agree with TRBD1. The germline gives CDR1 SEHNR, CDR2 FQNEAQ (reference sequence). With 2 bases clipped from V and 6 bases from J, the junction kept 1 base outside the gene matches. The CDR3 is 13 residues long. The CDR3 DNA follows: TGTGCCAGCAGCTTACAGGGGGGTCAGCCCCAGCATTTT. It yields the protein CASSLQGGQPQHF.

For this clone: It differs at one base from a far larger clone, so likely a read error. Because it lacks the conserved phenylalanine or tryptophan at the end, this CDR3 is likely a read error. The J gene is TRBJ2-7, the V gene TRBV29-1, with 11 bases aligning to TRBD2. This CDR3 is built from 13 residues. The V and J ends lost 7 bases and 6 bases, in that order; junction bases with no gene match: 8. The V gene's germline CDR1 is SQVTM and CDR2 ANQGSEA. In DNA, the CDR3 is TGCAGCGCACTAGCGGGAGCGATTTCCGAGCAGTACTTA. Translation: CSALAGAISEQYL.

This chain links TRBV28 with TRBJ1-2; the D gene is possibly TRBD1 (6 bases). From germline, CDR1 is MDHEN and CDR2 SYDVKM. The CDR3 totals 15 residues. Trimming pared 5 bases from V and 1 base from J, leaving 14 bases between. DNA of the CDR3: TGTGCCAGCAGTCCCCACTCGGACAGTAACTATGGCTACACCTTC. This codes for CASSPHSDSNYGYTF.

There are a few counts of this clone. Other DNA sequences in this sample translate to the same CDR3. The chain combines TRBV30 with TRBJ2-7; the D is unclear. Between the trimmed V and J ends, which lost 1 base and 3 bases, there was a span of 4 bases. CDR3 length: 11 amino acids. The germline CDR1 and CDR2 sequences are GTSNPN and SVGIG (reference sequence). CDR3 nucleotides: TGTGCCTGGAGTGAAGGCTACGAGCAGTACTTC. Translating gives CAWSEGYEQYF.

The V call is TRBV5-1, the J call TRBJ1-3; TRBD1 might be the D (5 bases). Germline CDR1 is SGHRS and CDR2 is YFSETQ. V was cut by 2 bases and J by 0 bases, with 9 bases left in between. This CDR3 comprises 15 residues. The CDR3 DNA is TGCGCCAGCAGCTTAGGGACGTTCTCTGGAAACACCATATATTTT. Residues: CASSLGTFSGNTIYF.

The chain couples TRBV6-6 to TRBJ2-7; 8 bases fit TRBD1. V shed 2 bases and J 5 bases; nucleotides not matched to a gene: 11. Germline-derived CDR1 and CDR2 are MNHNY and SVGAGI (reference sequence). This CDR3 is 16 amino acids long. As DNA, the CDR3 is TGTGCCAGCAGTTACCACCCAGGACAGGGTTCCCACGAGCAGTACTTC. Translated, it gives CASSYHPGQGSHEQYF.

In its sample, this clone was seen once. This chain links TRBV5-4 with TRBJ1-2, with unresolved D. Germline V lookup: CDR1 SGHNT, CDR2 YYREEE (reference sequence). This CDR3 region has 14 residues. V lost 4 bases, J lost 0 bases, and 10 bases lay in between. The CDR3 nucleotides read TGTGCCAGCAGCGCAAGGATCTCTAACTATGGCTACACCTTC. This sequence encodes CASSARISNYGYTF.

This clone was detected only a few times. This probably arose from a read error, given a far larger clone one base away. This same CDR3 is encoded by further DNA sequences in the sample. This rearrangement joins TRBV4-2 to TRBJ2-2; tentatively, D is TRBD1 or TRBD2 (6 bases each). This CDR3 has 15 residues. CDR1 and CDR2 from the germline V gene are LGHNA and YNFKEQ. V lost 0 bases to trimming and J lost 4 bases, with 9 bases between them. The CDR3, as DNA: TGTGCCAGCAGCCAAGAAGAGGGGGGCACCGGGGAGCTGTTTTTT. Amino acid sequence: CASSQEEGGTGELFF.

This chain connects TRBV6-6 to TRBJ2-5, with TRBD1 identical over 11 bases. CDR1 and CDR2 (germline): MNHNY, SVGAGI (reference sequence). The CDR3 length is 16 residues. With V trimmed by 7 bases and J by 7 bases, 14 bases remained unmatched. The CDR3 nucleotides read TGTGCCAGCAAACCCGAGGGGACAGGGGGAATGGGGACCCAGTACTTC. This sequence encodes CASKPEGTGGMGTQYF.

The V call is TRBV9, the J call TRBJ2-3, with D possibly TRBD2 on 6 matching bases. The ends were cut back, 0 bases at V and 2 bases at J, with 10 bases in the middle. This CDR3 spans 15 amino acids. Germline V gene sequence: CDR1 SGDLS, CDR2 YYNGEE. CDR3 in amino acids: CASSVDGGDTDTQYF. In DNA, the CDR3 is TGTGCCAGCAGCGTAGACGGGGGAGACACAGATACGCAGTATTTT.

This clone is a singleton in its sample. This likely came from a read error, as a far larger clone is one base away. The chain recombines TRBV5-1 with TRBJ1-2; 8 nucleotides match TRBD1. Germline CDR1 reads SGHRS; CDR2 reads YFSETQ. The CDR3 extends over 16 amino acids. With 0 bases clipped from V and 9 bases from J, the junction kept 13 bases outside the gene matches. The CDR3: CASSLESGGGRGSYTF. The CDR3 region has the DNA TGCGCCAGCAGCTTGGAGTCAGGGGGCGGTAGAGGTAGCTACACCTTC.

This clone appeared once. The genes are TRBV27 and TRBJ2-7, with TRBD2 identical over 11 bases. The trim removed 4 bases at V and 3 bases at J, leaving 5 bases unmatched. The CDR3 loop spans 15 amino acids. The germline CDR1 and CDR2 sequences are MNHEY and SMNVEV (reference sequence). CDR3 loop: CASSWGTSGSYEQYF. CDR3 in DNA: TGTGCCAGCAGTTGGGGTACTAGCGGGAGCTACGAGCAGTACTTC.

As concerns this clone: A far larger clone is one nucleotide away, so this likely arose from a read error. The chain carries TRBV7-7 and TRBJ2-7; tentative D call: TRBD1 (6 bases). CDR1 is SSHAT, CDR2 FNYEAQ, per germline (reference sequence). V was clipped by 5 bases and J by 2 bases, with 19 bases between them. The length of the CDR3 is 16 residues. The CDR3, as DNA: TGTGCCAGCAGCCCGGTACTCCCAGGGGTCACCTACGAGCAGTACTTC. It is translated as CASSPVLPGVTYEQYF.

The DNA for the CDR3 is TGTGCCAGCAGTAGGAGGAATTTGAACACTGAAGCTTTCTTT. It yields the protein CASSRRNLNTEAFF. The chain joins TRBV27 to TRBJ1-1; D call uncertain. Between the trimmed V and J ends, which lost 5 bases and 0 bases, there was a span of 10 bases. Germline V gene sequence: CDR1 MNHEY, CDR2 SMNVEV (reference sequence). The CDR3 consists of 14 residues.

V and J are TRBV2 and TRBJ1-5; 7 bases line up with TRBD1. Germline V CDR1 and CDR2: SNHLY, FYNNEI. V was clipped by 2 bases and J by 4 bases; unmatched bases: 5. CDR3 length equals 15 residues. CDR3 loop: CASSEIGTENQPQHF. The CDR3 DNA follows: TGTGCCAGCAGTGAAATAGGGACAGAGAATCAGCCCCAGCATTTT. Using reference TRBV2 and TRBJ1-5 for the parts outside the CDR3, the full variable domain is EPEVTQTPSHQVTQMGQEVILRCVPISNHLYFYWYRQILGQKVEFLVSFYNNEISEKSEIFDDQFSVERPDGSNFTLKIRSTKLEDSAMYFCASSEIGTENQPQHFGDGTRLSIL.

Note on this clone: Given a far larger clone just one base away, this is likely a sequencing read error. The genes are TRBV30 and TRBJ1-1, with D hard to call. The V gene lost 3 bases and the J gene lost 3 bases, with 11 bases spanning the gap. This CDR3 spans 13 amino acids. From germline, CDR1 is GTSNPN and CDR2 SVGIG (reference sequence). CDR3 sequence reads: CAWSDMAYTEAFF. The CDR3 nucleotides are TGTGCCTGGAGCGACATGGCCTACACTGAAGCTTTCTTT.

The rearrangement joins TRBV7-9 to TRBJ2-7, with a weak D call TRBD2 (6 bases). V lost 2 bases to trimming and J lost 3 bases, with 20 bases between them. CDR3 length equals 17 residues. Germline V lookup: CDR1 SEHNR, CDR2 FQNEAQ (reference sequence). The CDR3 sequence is CASSLQPPGLIYYEQYF. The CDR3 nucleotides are TGTGCCAGCAGCTTACAACCACCGGGACTCATTTACTACGAGCAGTACTTC.

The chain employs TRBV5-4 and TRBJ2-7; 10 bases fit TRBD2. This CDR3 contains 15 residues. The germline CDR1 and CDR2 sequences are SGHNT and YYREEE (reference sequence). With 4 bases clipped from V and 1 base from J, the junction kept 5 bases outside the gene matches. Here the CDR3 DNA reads TGTGCCAGCAGCCCATTAGCGGGAGGATCCTACGAGCAGTACTTC. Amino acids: CASSPLAGGSYEQYF.